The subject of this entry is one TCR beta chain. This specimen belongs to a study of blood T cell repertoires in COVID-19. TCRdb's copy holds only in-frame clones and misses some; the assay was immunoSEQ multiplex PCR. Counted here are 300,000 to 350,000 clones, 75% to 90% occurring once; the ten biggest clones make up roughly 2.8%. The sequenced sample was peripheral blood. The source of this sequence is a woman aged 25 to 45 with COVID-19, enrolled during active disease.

CDR3 amino acids: CAISESDSAEAFF. The DNA for the CDR3 is TGTGCCATCAGTGAATCTGACAGCGCTGAAGCTTTCTTT. The V and J genes are TRBV10-3 and TRBJ1-1; weak D call: TRBD1 (5 bases). Per germline, CDR1 ENHRY and CDR2 SYGVKD. Between the trimmed V and J ends, which lost 3 bases and 6 bases, there was a span of 11 bases. The length of the CDR3 is 13 residues.